This TCR beta chain originates from a study of monozygotic twins with inflammatory bowel disease. Study results and caveats: People with IBD had fewer clonotypes in common with others than healthy twins did, especially with disease activity. Varying immunosuppressive regimens may have increased patient repertoire variability.

With the 5' RACE reads reprocessed, TCRdb shows one record per CDR3 protein and no DNA. The sample spans 80,000 or so distinct CDR3 sequences; the ten largest clones claim 7.4%. A note on this clonotype: The antigen remains undetermined.

Germline V gene sequence: CDR1 MNHEY, CDR2 SVGAGI. The CDR3 totals 13 residues. The material sequenced was blood. This chain connects TRBV6-5 to TRBJ2-3. The receptor's source is a human donor with ulcerative colitis or Crohn's disease, or a healthy co-twin of an affected twin (not recorded which). This CDR3 is CASRVRLTDTQYF.